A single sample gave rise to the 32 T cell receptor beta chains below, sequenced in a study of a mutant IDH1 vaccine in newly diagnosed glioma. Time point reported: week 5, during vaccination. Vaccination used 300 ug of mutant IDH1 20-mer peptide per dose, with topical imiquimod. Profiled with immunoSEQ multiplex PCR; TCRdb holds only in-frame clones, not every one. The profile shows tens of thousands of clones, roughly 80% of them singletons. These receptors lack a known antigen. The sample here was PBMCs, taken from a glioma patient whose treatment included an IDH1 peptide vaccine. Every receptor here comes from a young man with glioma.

CDR3 amino acids: CAWSVRAGGTDTQYF. The CDR3 coding sequence is TGTGCCTGGAGTGTACGGGCAGGGGGCACAGATACGCAGTATTTT. The V and J genes are TRBV30 and TRBJ2-3, with D possibly matching TRBD1 (6 bases). V was pared by 0 bases and J by 1 base, with 11 bases between. This CDR3 is built from 15 residues. Germline CDR1 GTSNPN, CDR2 SVGIG (reference sequence).

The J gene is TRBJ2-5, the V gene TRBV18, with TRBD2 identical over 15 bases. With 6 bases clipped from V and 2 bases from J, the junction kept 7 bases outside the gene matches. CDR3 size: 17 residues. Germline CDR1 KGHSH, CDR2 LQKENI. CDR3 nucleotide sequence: TGTGCCAGCTCCAAACGGGGACTAGCGGGAGGACAAGAGACCCAGTACTTC. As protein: CASSKRGLAGGQETQYF.

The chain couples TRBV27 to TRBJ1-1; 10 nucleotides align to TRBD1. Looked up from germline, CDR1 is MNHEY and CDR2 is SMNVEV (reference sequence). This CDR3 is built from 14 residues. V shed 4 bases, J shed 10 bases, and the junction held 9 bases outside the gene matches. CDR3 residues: CASSSRQGAGVAFF. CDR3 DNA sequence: TGTGCCAGCAGTTCGCGACAGGGGGCAGGTGTAGCTTTCTTT.

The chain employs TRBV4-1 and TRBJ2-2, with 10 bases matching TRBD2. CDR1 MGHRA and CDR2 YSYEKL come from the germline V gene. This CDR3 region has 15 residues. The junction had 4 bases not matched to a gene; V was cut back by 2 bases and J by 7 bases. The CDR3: CASSQSGGANGELFF. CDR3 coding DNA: TGCGCCAGCAGCCAAAGCGGGGGGGCCAACGGGGAGCTGTTTTTT.

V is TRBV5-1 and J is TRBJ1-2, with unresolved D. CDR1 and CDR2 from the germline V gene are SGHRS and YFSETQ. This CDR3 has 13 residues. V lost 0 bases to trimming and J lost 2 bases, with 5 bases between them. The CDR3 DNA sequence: TGCGCCAGCAGCTTGGAGGACAACTATGGCTACACCTTC. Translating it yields CASSLEDNYGYTF.

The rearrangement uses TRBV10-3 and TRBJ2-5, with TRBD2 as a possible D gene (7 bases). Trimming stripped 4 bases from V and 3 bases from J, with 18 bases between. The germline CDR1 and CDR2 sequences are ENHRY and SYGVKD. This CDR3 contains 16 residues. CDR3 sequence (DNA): TGTGCCATCAGTGGTCCTTCGGGGGGCGGGAAAGAGACCCAGTACTTC. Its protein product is CAISGPSGGGKETQYF.

The CDR3 is CASTGTGEQPQHF. CDR3 DNA: TGTGCCAGTACCGGGACAGGGGAACAGCCCCAGCATTTT. This chain joins TRBV19 and TRBJ1-5; 10 bases align to TRBD1. Per germline, CDR1 LNHDA and CDR2 SQIVND (reference sequence). This CDR3 spans 13 amino acids. V gave up 7 bases and J gave up 7 bases; unmatched junction bases: 4. The variable domain in full, with the rest retrieved from reference TRBV19 and TRBJ1-5, is DGGITQSPKYLFRKEGQNVTLSCEQNLNHDAMYWYRQDPGQGLRLIYYSQIVNDFQKGDIAEGYSVSREKKESFPLTVTSAQKNPTAFYLCASTGTGEQPQHFGDGTRLSIL.

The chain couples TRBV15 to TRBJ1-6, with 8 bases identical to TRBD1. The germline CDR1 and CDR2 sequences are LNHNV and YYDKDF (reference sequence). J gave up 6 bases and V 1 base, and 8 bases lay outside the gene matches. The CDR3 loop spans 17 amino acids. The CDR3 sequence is CATSRVTGAEGNSPLHF. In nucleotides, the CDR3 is TGTGCCACCAGCAGAGTGACAGGGGCTGAGGGTAATTCACCCCTCCACTTT.

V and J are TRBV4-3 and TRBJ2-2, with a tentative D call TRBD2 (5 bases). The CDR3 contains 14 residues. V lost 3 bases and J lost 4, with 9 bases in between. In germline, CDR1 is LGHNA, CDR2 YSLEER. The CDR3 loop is CASSQDFSTGELFF. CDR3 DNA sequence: TGCGCCAGCAGCCAGGACTTCTCCACCGGGGAGCTGTTTTTT.

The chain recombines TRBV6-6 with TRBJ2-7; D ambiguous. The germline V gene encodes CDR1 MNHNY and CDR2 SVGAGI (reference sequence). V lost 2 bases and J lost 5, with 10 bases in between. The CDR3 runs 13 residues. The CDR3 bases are TGTGCCAGCAGTTACGGGGATCTGAACGAGCAGTACTTC. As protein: CASSYGDLNEQYF.

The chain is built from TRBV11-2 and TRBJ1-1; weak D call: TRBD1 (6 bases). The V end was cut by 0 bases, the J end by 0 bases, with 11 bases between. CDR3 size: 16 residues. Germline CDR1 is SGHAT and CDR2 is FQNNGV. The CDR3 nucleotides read TGTGCCAGCAGCTTAGAGGGGGCCGGAGTGAACACTGAAGCTTTCTTT. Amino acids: CASSLEGAGVNTEAFF.

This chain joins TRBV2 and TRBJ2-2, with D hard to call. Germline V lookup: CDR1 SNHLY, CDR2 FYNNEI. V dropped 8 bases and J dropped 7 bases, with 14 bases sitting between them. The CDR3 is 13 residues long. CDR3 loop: CASRTSRNGELFF. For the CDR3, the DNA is TGTGCCAGCCGGACCTCAAGGAACGGGGAGCTGTTTTTT.

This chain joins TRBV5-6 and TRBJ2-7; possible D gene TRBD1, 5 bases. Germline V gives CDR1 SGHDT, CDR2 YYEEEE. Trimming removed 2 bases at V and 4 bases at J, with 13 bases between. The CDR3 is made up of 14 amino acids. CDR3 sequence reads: CASSLGADLYEQYF. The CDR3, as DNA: TGTGCCAGCAGCTTAGGGGCAGACCTATACGAGCAGTACTTC.

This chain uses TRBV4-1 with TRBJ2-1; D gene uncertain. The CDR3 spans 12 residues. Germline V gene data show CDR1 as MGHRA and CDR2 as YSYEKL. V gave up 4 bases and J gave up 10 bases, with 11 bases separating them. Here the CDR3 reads CASSPLVGEQFF. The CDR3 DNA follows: TGCGCCAGCAGCCCTCTAGTCGGGGAGCAGTTCTTC.

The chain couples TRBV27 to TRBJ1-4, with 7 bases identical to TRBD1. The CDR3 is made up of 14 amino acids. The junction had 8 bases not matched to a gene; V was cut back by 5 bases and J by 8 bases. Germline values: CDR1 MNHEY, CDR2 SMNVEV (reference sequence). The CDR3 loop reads CASSQDRRGEKLFF. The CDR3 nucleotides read TGTGCCAGCAGTCAGGACAGGAGGGGCGAAAAACTGTTTTTT.

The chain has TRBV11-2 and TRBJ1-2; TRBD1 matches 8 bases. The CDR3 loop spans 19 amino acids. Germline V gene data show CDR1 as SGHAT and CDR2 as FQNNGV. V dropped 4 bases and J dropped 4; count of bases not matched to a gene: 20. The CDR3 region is CASSSPRRRQGALGYGYTF. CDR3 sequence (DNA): TGTGCCAGCAGCTCCCCCAGGAGACGCCAGGGGGCGTTGGGCTATGGCTACACCTTC.

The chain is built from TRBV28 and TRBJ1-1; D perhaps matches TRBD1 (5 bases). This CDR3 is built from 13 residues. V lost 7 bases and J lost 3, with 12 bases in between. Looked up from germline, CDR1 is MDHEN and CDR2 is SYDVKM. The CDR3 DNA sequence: TGTGCCAGCAACCCGGCGGGGGACACTGAAGCTTTCTTT. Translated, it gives CASNPAGDTEAFF.

The CDR3 DNA is TGTGCCAGCAGCGAAACTGATCACTACGAGCAGTACTTC. Protein product: CASSETDHYEQYF. The chain is built from TRBV11-1 and TRBJ2-7; D is unclear. Trimming pared 5 bases from V and 3 bases from J, leaving 11 bases between. Germline V gene data show CDR1 as SGHAT and CDR2 as FQDESV (reference sequence). The length of the CDR3 is 13 residues.

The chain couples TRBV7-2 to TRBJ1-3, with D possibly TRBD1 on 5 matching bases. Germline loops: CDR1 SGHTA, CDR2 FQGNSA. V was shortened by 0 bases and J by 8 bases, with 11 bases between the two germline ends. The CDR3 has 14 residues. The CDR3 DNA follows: TGTGCCAGCAGCTTAGCGCCCGGGGGGGACACCATATATTTT. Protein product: CASSLAPGGDTIYF.

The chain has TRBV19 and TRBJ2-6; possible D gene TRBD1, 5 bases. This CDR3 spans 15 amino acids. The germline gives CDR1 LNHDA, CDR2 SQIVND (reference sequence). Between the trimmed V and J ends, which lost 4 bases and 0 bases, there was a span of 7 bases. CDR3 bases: TGTGCCAGTAGTACGACAGACTCTGGGGCCAACGTCCTGACTTTC. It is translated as CASSTTDSGANVLTF.

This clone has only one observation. The CDR3 DNA reads as TGTGCCAGCAGCTGGGTTCACCGGGACAGGGGTGAGACCCAGTACTTC. Its translation is CASSWVHRDRGETQYF. This chain uses TRBV5-6 with TRBJ2-5; 10 positions match TRBD1. Germline V gives CDR1 SGHDT, CDR2 YYEEEE. V shed 3 bases, J shed 5 bases, and the junction held 10 bases outside the gene matches. This CDR3 is built from 16 residues.

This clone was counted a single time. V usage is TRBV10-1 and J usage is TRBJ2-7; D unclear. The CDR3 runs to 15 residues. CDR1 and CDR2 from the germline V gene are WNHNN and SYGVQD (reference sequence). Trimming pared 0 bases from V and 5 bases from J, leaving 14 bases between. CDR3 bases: TGCGCCAGCAGTGAGTCCATCGGACCCGGAGACGAGCAGTACTTC. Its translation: CASSESIGPGDEQYF.

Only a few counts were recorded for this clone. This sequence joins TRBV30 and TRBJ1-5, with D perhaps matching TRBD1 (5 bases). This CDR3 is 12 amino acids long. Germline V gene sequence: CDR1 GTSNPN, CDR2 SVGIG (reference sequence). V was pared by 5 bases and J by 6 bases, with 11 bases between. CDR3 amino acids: CAWGQNGQPQHF. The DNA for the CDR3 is TGTGCCTGGGGACAAAACGGTCAGCCCCAGCATTTT.

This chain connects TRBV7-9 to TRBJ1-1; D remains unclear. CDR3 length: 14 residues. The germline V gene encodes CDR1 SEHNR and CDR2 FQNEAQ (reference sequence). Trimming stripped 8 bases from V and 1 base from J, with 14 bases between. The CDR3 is CASSKGLGNTEAFF. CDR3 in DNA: TGTGCCAGCTCCAAGGGTTTGGGGAACACTGAAGCTTTCTTT.

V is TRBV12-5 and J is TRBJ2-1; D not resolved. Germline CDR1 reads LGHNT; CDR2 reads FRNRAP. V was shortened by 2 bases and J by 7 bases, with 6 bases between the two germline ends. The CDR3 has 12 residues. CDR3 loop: CASGLSQNEQFF. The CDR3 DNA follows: TGTGCTAGTGGTTTGTCTCAAAATGAGCAGTTCTTC. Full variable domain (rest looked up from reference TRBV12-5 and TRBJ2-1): DARVTQTPRHKVTEMGQEVTMRCQPILGHNTVFWYRQTMMQGLELLAYFRNRAPLDDSGMPKDRFSAEMPDATLATLKIQPSEPRDSAVYFCASGLSQNEQFFGPGTRLTVL.

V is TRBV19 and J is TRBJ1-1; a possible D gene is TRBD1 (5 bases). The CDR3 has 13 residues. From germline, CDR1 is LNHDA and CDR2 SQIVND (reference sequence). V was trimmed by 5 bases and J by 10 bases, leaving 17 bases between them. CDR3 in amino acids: CASSPNGAETAFF. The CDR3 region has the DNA TGTGCCAGTAGTCCTAATGGGGCTGAGACAGCTTTCTTT.

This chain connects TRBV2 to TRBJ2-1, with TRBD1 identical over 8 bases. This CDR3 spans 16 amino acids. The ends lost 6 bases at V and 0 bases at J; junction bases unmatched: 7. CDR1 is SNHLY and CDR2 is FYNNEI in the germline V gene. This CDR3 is CASRQGQGFSYNEQFF. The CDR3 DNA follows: TGTGCCAGCAGACAAGGACAGGGATTCTCCTACAATGAGCAGTTCTTC.

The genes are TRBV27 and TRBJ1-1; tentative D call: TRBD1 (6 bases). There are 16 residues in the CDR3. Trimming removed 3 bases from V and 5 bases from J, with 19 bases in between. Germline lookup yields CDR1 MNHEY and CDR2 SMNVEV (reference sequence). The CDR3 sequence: CASSFLSTGIGTEAFF. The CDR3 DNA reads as TGTGCCAGCAGTTTCTTAAGTACAGGGATTGGTACTGAAGCTTTCTTT.

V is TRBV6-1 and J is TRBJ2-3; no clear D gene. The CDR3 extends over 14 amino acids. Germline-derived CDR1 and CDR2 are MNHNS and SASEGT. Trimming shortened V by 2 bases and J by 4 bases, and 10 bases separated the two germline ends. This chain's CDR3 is CASSENVRADTQYF. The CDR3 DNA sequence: TGTGCCAGCAGTGAAAATGTAAGGGCAGATACGCAGTATTTT.

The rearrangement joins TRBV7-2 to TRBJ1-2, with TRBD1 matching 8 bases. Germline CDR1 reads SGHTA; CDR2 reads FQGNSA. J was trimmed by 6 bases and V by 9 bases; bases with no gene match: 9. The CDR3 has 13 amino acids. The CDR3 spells CASSPQGVNGYTF. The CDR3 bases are TGTGCCAGTTCGCCACAGGGGGTGAATGGCTACACCTTC.

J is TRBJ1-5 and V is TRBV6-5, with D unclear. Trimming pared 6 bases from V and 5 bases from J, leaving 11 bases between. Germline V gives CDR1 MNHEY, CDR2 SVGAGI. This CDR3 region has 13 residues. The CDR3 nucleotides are TGTGCCAGCAGCCGGGGTTTATATCAGCCCCAGCATTTT. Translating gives CASSRGLYQPQHF.

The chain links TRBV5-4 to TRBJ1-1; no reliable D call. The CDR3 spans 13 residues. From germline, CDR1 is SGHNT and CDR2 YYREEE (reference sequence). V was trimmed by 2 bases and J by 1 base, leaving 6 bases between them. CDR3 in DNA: TGTGCCAGCAGCTTATCGGAGAACACTGAAGCTTTCTTT. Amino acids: CASSLSENTEAFF. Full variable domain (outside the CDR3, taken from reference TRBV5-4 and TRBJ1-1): ETGVTQSPTHLIKTRGQQVTLRCSSQSGHNTVSWYQQALGQGPQFIFQYYREEENGRGNFPPRFSGLQFPNYSSELNVNALELDDSALYLCASSLSENTEAFFGQGTRLTVV.